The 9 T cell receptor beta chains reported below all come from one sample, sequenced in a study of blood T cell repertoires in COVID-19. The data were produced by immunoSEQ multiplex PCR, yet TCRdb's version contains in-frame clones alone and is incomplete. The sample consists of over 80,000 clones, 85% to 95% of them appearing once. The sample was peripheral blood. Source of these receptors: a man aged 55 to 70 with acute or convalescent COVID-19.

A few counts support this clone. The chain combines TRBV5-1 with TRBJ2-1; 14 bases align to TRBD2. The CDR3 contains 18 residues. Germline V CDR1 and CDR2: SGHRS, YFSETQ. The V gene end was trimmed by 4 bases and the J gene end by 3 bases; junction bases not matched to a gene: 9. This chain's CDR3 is CASSRGPGLAGDYNEQFF. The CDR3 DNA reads TGCGCCAGCAGCAGAGGTCCGGGACTAGCGGGAGACTACAATGAGCAGTTCTTC.

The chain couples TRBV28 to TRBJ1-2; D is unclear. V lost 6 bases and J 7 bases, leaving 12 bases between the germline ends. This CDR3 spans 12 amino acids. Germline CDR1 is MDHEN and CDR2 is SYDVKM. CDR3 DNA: TGTGCCAGCAGACCCCAGAATGTTGGCTACACCTTC. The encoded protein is CASRPQNVGYTF.

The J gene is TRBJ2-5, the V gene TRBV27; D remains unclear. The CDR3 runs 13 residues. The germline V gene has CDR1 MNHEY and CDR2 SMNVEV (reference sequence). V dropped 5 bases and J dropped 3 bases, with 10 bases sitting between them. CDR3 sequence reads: CASSLKLEETQYF. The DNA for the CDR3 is TGTGCCAGCAGTCTAAAGCTTGAAGAGACCCAGTACTTC.

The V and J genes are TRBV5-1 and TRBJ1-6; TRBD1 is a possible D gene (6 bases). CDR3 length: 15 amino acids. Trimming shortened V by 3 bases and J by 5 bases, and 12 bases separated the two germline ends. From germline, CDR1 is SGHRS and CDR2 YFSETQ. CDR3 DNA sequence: TGCGCCAGCAGCTCGGTACAGGGAAATAATTCACCCCTCCACTTT. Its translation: CASSSVQGNNSPLHF.

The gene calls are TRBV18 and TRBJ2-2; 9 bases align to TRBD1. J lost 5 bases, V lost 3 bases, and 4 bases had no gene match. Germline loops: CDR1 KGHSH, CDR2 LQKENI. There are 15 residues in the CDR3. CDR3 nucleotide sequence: TGTGCCAGCTCACCCAGGACAGGGGAAACCGGGGAGCTGTTTTTT. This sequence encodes CASSPRTGETGELFF. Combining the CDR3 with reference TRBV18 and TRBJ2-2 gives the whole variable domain NAGVMQNPRHLVRRRGQEARLRCSPMKGHSHVYWYRQLPEEGLKFMVYLQKENIIDESGMPKERFSAEFPKEGPSILRIQQVVRGDSAAYFCASSPRTGETGELFFGEGSRLTVL.

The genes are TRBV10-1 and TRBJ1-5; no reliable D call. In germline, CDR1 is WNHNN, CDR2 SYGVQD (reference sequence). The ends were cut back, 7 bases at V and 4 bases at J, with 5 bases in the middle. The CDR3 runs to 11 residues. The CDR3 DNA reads TGCGCCAGCATACTAAATCAGCCCCAGCATTTT. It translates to CASILNQPQHF.

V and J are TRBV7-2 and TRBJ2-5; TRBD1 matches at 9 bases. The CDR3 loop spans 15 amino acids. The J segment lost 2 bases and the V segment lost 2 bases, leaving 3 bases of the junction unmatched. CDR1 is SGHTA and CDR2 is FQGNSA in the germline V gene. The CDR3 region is CASSLNRGQQETQYF. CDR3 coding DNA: TGTGCCAGCAGCTTAAACAGGGGGCAGCAAGAGACCCAGTACTTC.

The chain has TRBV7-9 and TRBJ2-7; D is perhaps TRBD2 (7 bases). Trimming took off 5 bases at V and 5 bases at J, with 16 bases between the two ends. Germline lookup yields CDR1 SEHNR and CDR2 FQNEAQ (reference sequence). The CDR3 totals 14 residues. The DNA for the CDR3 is TGTGCCAGCAGCCTCGGGGGGCCTCAGGACGAGCAGTACTTC. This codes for CASSLGGPQDEQYF.

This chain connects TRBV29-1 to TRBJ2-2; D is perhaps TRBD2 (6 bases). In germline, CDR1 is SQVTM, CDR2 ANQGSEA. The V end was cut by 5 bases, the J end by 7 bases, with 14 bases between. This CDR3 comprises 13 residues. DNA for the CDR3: TGCAGCGTTACCCGCGGCGGGGACGGGGAGCTGTTTTTT. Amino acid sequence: CSVTRGGDGELFF.